This TCR beta chain was captured by sequencing in a study of control samples from healthy donors and cancer patients. Using immunoSEQ multiplex PCR, the repertoire was profiled, and TCRdb retains in-frame clones only, with some absent. This sample has approximately 100,000 clones; approximately 86% occur once, and the top ten carry 20% to 25%. CDR3 size: 15 residues. V was trimmed by 10 bases and J by 0 bases, leaving 16 bases between them. Looked up from germline, CDR1 is ENHRY and CDR2 is SYGVKD. The clonotype comes from a man aged 25 to 40 in good health. The gene calls are TRBV10-3 and TRBJ2-1, with D possibly being TRBD2 (6 bases). Material: blood. CDR3 in amino acids: CATGGGASSYNEQFF. CDR3 bases: TGTGCCACCGGTGGCGGGGCGAGCTCCTACAATGAGCAGTTCTTC.